This T cell receptor beta chain comes out of a study of CD8 T cells in ankylosing spondylitis. Regarding the study as a whole: Enrichment of disease-linked clones was reportedly significant in matched ankylosing spondylitis synovial fluid. Earlier reports found some motif variants in synovial fluid and blood in reactive arthritis. Seven to nine highly homologous variants formed a TCR beta motif that appeared characteristic of ankylosing spondylitis blood. Clones linked to the disease showed a CD8+ phenotype. They occurred at relatively low frequencies in peripheral blood.

This CDR3 comprises 13 residues. From germline, CDR1 is SQVTM and CDR2 ANQGSEA. V was shortened by 8 bases and J by 5 bases, with 16 bases between the two germline ends. For TCR beta, libraries came from quantitative 5'-RACE with molecular barcodes. TCRdb reprocessed the 5' RACE reads via MiXCR and lists one record per CDR3 protein. The data show fewer than 400,000 distinct CDR3 sequences, around 8% seen once. Comment on this clonotype: The antigen remains undetermined.

V gene TRBV29-1 combines with J gene TRBJ2-1; D is tentatively TRBD1 or TRBD2 (5 bases each). The sample was blood, either unsorted or a sorted T cell fraction (not recorded which). This TCR was sampled from a male donor with ankylosing spondylitis. CDR3 DNA: TGCAGCATCGGGGCCAAGGTTAACAATGAGCAGTTCTTC. Translating gives CSIGAKVNNEQFF.